The clone carrying this TCR beta chain was seen a handful of times. What it binds is unknown. This record comes from a study of cytomegalovirus exposure and HLA in healthy donors. About the research overall: In a previous analysis, 110 million or so unique TCR beta sequences were found from approximately 180 million T cells. Study-wide results and limits: Rarity marked most TCR sequences, yet some public TCRs occurred in many donors.

The CDR3 has 15 amino acids. Germline assignment: CDR1 SGHAT and CDR2 FQNNGV. Trimming shortened V by 3 bases and J by 5 bases, and 16 bases separated the two germline ends. It was with 60 Vbeta and 13 Jbeta primers that the PCR ran. Produced via immunoSEQ multiplex PCR; TCRdb's table is partial and in-frame only. The sample contains around 170,000 clones, roughly 80% of which appear only once. The receptor was isolated from a man aged 50 to 60 in good health and CMV-seronegative. The sample was PBMCs. J is TRBJ1-1 and V is TRBV11-2; D perhaps matches TRBD1 (6 bases). The CDR3 region is CASSFLQGGRTEAFF. Here the CDR3 DNA reads TGTGCCAGCAGCTTTCTACAGGGAGGGAGGACTGAAGCTTTCTTT. The complete variable domain, with remaining parts taken from reference TRBV11-2 and TRBJ1-1, reads EAGVAQSPRYKIIEKRQSVAFWCNPISGHATLYWYQQILGQGPKLLIQFQNNGVVDDSQLPKDRFSAERLKGVDSTLKIQPAKLEDSAVYLCASSFLQGGRTEAFFGQGTRLTVV.